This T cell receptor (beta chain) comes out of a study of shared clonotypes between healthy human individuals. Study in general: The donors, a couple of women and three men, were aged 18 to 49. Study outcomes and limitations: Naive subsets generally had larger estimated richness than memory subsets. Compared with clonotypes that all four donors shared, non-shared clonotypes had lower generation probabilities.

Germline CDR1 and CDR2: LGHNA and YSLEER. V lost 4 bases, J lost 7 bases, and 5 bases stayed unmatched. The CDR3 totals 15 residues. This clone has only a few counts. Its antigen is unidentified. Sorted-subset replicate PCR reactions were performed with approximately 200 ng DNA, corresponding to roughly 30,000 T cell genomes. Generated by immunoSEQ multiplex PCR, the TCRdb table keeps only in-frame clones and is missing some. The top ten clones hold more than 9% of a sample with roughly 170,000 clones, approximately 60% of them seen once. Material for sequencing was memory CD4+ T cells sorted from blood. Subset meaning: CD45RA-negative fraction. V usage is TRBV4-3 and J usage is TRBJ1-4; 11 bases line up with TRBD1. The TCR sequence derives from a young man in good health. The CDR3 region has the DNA TGCGCCAGCAGCCCCTGGACAGGGGGCGTTGAAAAACTGTTTTTT. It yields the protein CASSPWTGGVEKLFF.